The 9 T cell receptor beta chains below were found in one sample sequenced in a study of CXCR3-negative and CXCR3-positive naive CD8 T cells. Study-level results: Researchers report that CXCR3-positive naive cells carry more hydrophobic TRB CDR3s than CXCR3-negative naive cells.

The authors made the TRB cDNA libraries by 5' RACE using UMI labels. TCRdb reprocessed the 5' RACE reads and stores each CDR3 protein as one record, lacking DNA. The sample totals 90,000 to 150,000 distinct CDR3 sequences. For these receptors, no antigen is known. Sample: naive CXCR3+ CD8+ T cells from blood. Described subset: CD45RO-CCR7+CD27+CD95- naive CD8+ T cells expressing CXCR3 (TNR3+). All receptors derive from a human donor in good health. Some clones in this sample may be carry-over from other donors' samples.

The CDR3 region is CASSLVMYLARNNEQFF. The chain joins TRBV7-9 to TRBJ2-1; without DNA, the TCRdb call of TRBD2 cannot be checked. CDR3 length: 17 amino acids. Per the germline V gene, CDR1 is SEHNR and CDR2 is FQNEAQ (reference sequence).

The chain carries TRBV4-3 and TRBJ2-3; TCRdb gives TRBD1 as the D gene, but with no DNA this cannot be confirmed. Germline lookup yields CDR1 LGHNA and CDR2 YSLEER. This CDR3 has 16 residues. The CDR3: CASSPGTGGGTDTQYF.

CDR3 sequence: CAISTAGGPKETQYF. This chain links TRBV10-3 with TRBJ2-5; TCRdb's assignment of TRBD2 cannot be checked, as there is no DNA. The V gene's germline CDR1 is ENHRY and CDR2 SYGVKD. The CDR3 runs to 15 residues.

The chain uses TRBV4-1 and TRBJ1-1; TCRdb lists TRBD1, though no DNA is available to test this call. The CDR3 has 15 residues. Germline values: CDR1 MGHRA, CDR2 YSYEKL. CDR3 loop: CASSQHSPLDTEAFF.

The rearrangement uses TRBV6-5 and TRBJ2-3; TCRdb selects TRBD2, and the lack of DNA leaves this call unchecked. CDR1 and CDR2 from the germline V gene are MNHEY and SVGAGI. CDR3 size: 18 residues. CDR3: CASSYSAGVAEETDTQYF.

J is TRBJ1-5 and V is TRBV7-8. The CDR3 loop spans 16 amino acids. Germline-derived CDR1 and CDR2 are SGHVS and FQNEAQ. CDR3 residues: CASSLEAGPSGQPQHF.

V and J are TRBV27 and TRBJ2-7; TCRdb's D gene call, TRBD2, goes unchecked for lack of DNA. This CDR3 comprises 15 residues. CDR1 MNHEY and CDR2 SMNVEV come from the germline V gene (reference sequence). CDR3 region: CASSLSGGRVREQYF.

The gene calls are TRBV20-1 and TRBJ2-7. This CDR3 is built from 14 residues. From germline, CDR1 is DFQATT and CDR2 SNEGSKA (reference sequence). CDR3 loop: CSARDHHLSYEQYF.

The CDR3 loop reads CASSLRVQGHYGYTF. The rearrangement links TRBV28 to TRBJ1-2. Germline values: CDR1 MDHEN, CDR2 SYDVKM. The CDR3 loop spans 15 amino acids.